This T cell receptor (beta chain) was identified during a study of blood T cells in healthy people across ages. This clonotype was detected a few times. V was pared by 0 bases and J by 4 bases, with 7 bases of the junction left unmatched. Germline V gives CDR1 LGHDT, CDR2 YNNKEL (reference sequence). The CDR3 covers 16 residues. Sample-barcoded 5' priming and a J-beta primer mix drove a second PCR of roughly 6 to 12 cycles. Sequencing recovered at least 2.5 million CDR3-containing paired-end reads from each sample. TCRdb re-analysed the 5' RACE reads in MiXCR, keeping a single row per CDR3 protein. The data contain about 940,000 distinct CDR3 sequences, roughly 43% of them seen just once; the ten biggest clones take up under 15%.

The TCR was taken from a man between 25 and 39 years old in good health. What was sequenced was blood. The genes are TRBV3-1 and TRBJ2-3; TRBD1 matches at 7 bases. The CDR3 region has the DNA TGTGCCAGCAGCCAAGATCAGAGACAGGGCGCAGATACGCAGTATTTT. Amino acid sequence: CASSQDQRQGADTQYF.